Each of the 14 T cell receptor beta chains below was sequenced from the same sample in a study of blood T cell repertoires in COVID-19. Using immunoSEQ multiplex PCR, the repertoire was profiled, and TCRdb retains in-frame clones only, with some absent. The sample records about 410,000 clones, approximately 90% being singletons. The sample taken for sequencing was peripheral blood. The receptor source for this set is a woman in her 40s with COVID-19, enrolled during active disease.

The chain uses TRBV2 and TRBJ1-4; the match to TRBD1 covers 9 bases. Trimming cost V 7 bases and J 7 bases; bases outside gene matches: 13. The V gene's germline CDR1 is SNHLY and CDR2 FYNNEI. The CDR3 is made up of 16 amino acids. The CDR3 bases are TGTGCCAGCATTTGGGGCCCACAGGGGGCAGGTGAAAAACTGTTTTTT. Translated, it gives CASIWGPQGAGEKLFF.

The rearrangement uses TRBV19 and TRBJ2-7; 10 bases are a match to TRBD1. Germline V gives CDR1 LNHDA, CDR2 SQIVND (reference sequence). The CDR3 loop spans 13 amino acids. The trim removed 5 bases at V and 5 bases at J, leaving 3 bases unmatched. CDR3 sequence (DNA): TGTGCCAGTAGTGTAGGACAGGGGGACGAGCAGTACTTC. Encoded protein: CASSVGQGDEQYF. Looking up the rest from reference TRBV19 and TRBJ2-7 gives the full variable domain: DGGITQSPKYLFRKEGQNVTLSCEQNLNHDAMYWYRQDPGQGLRLIYYSQIVNDFQKGDIAEGYSVSREKKESFPLTVTSAQKNPTAFYLCASSVGQGDEQYFGPGTRLTVT.

The chain carries TRBV18 and TRBJ1-1; D is undetermined. Germline loops: CDR1 KGHSH, CDR2 LQKENI. This CDR3 region has 13 residues. Trimming cost V 1 base and J 3 bases, with 6 bases left between them. The CDR3 spells CASSPRLDTEAFF. DNA for the CDR3: TGTGCCAGCTCACCACGGCTGGACACTGAAGCTTTCTTT. The complete variable domain, with remaining parts taken from reference TRBV18 and TRBJ1-1, reads NAGVMQNPRHLVRRRGQEARLRCSPMKGHSHVYWYRQLPEEGLKFMVYLQKENIIDESGMPKERFSAEFPKEGPSILRIQQVVRGDSAAYFCASSPRLDTEAFFGQGTRLTVV.

In this sample, this clone turned up once. The J gene is TRBJ1-1, the V gene TRBV2; 7 bases align to TRBD1. V shed 5 bases and J 2 bases; nucleotides not matched to a gene: 8. Germline values: CDR1 SNHLY, CDR2 FYNNEI. The CDR3 contains 15 residues. The CDR3 coding sequence is TGTGCCAGCAGTCTCTGGCGGGACAGCAACACTGAAGCTTTCTTT. Protein product: CASSLWRDSNTEAFF.

The chain links TRBV5-4 to TRBJ2-7; 9 positions agree with TRBD1. The germline CDR1 and CDR2 sequences are SGHNT and YYREEE (reference sequence). The junction had 1 base not matched to a gene; V was cut back by 0 bases and J by 0 bases. CDR3 length equals 15 residues. The CDR3 region has the DNA TGTGCCAGCAGCTTGGACAGGGGGCTCTCCTACGAGCAGTACTTC. Protein product: CASSLDRGLSYEQYF.

V gene TRBV6-5 combines with J gene TRBJ1-4, with unresolved D. With 11 bases removed from V and 1 base from J, the gap between germline ends came to 11 bases. Germline CDR1 MNHEY, CDR2 SVGAGI. The CDR3 contains 13 residues. This CDR3 reads CAAGRETNEKLFF. The CDR3, as DNA: TGTGCCGCAGGCCGGGAAACTAATGAAAAACTGTTTTTT.

The CDR3 coding sequence is TGTGCCAGCAGGGGGACAGCAGGAAACACCATATATTTT. Its translation is CASRGTAGNTIYF. The chain combines TRBV27 with TRBJ1-3; 7 nucleotides agree with TRBD1. Trimming removed 6 bases from V and 4 bases from J; junction bases left unmatched: 3. CDR3 length: 13 residues. In germline, CDR1 is MNHEY, CDR2 SMNVEV (reference sequence).

CDR3 in DNA: TGTGCCAGCTCACGTCAGGGGTTCGGGAATTCACCCCTCCACTTT. This encodes CASSRQGFGNSPLHF. The rearrangement joins TRBV18 to TRBJ1-6; weak D call: TRBD1 (6 bases). The CDR3 has 15 residues. The germline V gene has CDR1 KGHSH and CDR2 LQKENI. V lost 4 bases and J lost 7, with 14 bases in between.

The chain combines TRBV2 with TRBJ1-1; 8 bases agree with TRBD1. The CDR3 loop spans 15 amino acids. Germline CDR1 and CDR2: SNHLY and FYNNEI. The V gene end was trimmed by 6 bases and the J gene end by 1 base; junction bases not matched to a gene: 7. The CDR3 nucleotides are TGTGCCAGCAGCACGCGGACAGGGCCGAACACTGAAGCTTTCTTT. Protein product: CASSTRTGPNTEAFF.

The rearrangement uses TRBV18 and TRBJ2-7; TRBD2 matches at 9 bases. This CDR3 comprises 16 residues. J lost 3 bases, V lost 0 bases, and 6 bases had no gene match. Germline V gene data show CDR1 as KGHSH and CDR2 as LQKENI. This chain's CDR3 is CASSPPGLAGYYEQYF. DNA for the CDR3: TGTGCCAGCTCACCACCTGGGCTAGCGGGATACTACGAGCAGTACTTC.

The gene calls are TRBV30 and TRBJ1-5; a possible D gene is TRBD1 (5 bases). Per germline, CDR1 GTSNPN and CDR2 SVGIG (reference sequence). V lost 0 bases, J lost 7 bases, and 16 bases lay in between. This CDR3 comprises 15 residues. CDR3 protein: CAWSVRAGIIQPQHF. DNA for the CDR3: TGTGCCTGGAGTGTACGGGCAGGGATAATACAGCCCCAGCATTTT.

The V gene is TRBV27, the J gene TRBJ2-2; D gene unclear. The CDR3 runs to 15 residues. Trimming stripped 3 bases from V and 1 base from J, with 9 bases between. Germline values: CDR1 MNHEY, CDR2 SMNVEV (reference sequence). DNA of the CDR3: TGTGCCAGCAGTTTGTACAGTAAGAACACCGGGGAGCTGTTTTTT. It specifies CASSLYSKNTGELFF.

In its sample, this clone was seen a few times. This chain connects TRBV3-1 (or the pseudogene TRBV3-2) to TRBJ1-1; D is uncertain. Looked up from germline, CDR1 is LGHDT and CDR2 is YNNKEL (reference sequence). Trimming shortened V by 4 bases and J by 3 bases, and 12 bases separated the two germline ends. CDR3 length equals 14 residues. CDR3 sequence (DNA): TGTGCCAGCAGCCCTCTGGGCACCTACACTGAAGCTTTCTTT. Protein: CASSPLGTYTEAFF.

Comments on this clone: Other DNA sequences in the same sample also yield this CDR3. The gene calls are TRBV9 and TRBJ2-7; possible D gene TRBD1, 5 bases. Germline-derived CDR1 and CDR2 are SGDLS and YYNGEE. The ends were cut back, 1 base at V and 0 bases at J, with 8 bases in the middle. There are 14 residues in the CDR3. DNA of the CDR3: TGTGCCAGCAGCGTACAGGGTAGCTCCTACGAGCAGTACTTC. It is translated as CASSVQGSSYEQYF.